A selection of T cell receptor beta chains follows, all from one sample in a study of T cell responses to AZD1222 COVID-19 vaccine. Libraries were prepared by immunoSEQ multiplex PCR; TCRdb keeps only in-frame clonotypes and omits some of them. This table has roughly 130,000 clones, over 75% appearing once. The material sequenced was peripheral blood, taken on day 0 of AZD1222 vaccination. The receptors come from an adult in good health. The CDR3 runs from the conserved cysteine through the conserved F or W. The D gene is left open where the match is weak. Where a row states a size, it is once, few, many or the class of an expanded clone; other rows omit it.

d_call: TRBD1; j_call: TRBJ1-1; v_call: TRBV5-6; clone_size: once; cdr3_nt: TGTGCCAGCAGCTTATTGGGCCGGGGACAGGGGGCACACGAAGCTTTCTTT; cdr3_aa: CASSLLGRGQGAHEAFF
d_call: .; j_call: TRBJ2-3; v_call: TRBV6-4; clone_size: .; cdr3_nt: TGTGCCAGCAGACTTGAAAGTAGCGCCACAGATACGCAGTATTTT; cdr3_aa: CASRLESSATDTQYF
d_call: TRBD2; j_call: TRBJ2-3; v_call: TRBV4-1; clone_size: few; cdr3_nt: TGCGCCAGCAGCTCCCGCCTTGCGGGGGGCTTGAGCACAGATACGCAGTATTTT; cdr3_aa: CASSSRLAGGLSTDTQYF
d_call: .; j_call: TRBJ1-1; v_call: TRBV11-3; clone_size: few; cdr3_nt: TGTGCCAGCAGCTTACAGGGGTCGGACGTAGCTTTCTTT; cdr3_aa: CASSLQGSDVAFF
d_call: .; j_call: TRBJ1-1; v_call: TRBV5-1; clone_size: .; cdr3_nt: TGCGCCAGCAGCTTGGGGTCCCCAGGGTCGAGGACTGAAGCTTTCTTT; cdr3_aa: CASSLGSPGSRTEAFF
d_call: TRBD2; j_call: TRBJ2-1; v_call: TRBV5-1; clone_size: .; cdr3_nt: TGCGCCAGCAGCTTCTCGGGAGCGGGACCCAAGGGTTACAATGAGCAGTTCTTC; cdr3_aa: CASSFSGAGPKGYNEQFF
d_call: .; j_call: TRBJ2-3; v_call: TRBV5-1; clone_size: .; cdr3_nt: TGCGCCAGCAGCCCAGGGAGGCAACCGGATACGCAGTATTTT; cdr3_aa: CASSPGRQPDTQYF
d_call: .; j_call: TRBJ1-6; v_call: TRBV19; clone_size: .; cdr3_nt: TGTGCCAGTAGTATAGCCCACAGGGATGACTCACCCCTCCACTTT; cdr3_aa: CASSIAHRDDSPLHF
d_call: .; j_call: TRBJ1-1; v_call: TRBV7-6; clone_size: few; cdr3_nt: TGTGCCAGCAGCTTTCTCCCGGGCACGGCCAGACTGACTGAAGCTTTCTTT; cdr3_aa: CASSFLPGTARLTEAFF
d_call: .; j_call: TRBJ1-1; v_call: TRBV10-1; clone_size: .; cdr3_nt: TGCGCCAGCAGTGGGGGGGACACCCTGGGCACTGAAGCTTTCTTT; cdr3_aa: CASSGGDTLGTEAFF
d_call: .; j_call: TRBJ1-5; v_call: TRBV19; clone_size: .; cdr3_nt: TGTGCCAGTAGTACCTGGGACGGAGATCAGCCCCAGCATTTT; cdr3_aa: CASSTWDGDQPQHF
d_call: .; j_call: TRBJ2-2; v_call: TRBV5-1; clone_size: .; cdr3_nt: TGCGCCAGCAGCCCTGACAGAGAAGGGGAGCTGTTTTTT; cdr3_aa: CASSPDREGELFF
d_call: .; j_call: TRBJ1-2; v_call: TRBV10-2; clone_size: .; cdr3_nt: TGCGCCAGCAGTAGAGGACAGCTTAACTATGGCTACACCTTC; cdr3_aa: CASSRGQLNYGYTF
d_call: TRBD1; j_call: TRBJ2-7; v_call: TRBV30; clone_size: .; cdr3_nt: TGTGCCTGGAACAGGGGAGAGGCCTACGAGCAGTACTTC; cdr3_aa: CAWNRGEAYEQYF
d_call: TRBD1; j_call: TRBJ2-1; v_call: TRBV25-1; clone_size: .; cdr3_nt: TGTGCCAGCAGTGAAGACAGGGGGTTCGGTGAGCAGTTCTTC; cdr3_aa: CASSEDRGFGEQFF
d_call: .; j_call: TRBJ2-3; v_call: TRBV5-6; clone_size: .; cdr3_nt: TGTGCCAGCAGCTTTTCCGCACAATATTATACGCAGTATTTT; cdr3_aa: CASSFSAQYYTQYF
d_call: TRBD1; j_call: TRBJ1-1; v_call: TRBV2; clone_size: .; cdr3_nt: TGTGCCAGCAGGCCCCTGACAGGGGACGACACTGAAGCTTTCTTT; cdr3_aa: CASRPLTGDDTEAFF
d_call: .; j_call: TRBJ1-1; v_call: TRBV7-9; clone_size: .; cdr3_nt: TGTGCCAGCAGCGCCCAGGGTCCCACTGAAGCTTTCTTT; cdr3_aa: CASSAQGPTEAFF
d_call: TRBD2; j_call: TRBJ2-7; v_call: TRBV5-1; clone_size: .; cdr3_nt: TGCGCCAGCACCCCGGGACTAGCGGGGGGGAGCTCCTACGAGCAGTACTTC; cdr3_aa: CASTPGLAGGSSYEQYF
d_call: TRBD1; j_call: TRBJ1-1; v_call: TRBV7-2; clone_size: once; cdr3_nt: TGTGCCAGCAGCGACGTACCCCCCTCCGGGACAGGGGGTTTTCGGGCTTTCTTT; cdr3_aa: CASSDVPPSGTGGFRAFF
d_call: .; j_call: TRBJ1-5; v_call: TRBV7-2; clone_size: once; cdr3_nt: TGTGCCAGCAGCGCGAGGGGGGGGCATCAGCCCCAGCATTTT; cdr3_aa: CASSARGGHQPQHF
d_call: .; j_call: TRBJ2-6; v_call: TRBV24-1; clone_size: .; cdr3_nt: TGTGCCACCAGTGTTGGGGGGGCAGGGGTTAGGGCCAACGTCCTGACTTTC; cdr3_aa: CATSVGGAGVRANVLTF
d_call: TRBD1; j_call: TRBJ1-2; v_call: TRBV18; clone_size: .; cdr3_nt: TGTGCCAGCTCACCATGGGGACAGGGTGACAACTATGGCTACACCTTC; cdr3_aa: CASSPWGQGDNYGYTF
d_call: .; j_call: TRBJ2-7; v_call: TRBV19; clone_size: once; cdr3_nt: TGTGCCAGTAGTCTCCGAGGGGGAGAGCAGTACTTC; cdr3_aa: CASSLRGGEQYF
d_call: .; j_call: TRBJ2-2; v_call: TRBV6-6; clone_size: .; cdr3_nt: TGTGCCAGCAGTTACTCGAACTGGTATAACACCGGGGAGCTGTTTTTT; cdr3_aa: CASSYSNWYNTGELFF
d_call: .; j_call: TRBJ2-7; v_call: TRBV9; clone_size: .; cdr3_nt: TGTGCCAGCAGCGCCGGGGGAACAGGCTTTCCTTCCTACGAGCAGTACTTC; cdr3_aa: CASSAGGTGFPSYEQYF
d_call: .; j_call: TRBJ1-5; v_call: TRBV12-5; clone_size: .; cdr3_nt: TGTGCTAGTGGTTTGGCCAACGGTGGGGCAGAGTTCAATCAGCCCCAGCATTTT; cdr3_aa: CASGLANGGAEFNQPQHF
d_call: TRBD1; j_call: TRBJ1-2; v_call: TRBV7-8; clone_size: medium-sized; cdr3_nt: TGTGCCAGCAGCCCAGCAGGGGGTAGGTCCAGGCTCTATGGCTACACCTTC; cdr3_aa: CASSPAGGRSRLYGYTF
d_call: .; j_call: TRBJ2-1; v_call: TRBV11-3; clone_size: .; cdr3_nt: TGTGCCAGCACCCCAGGAGAGGGGTACAATGAGCAGTTCTTC; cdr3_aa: CASTPGEGYNEQFF
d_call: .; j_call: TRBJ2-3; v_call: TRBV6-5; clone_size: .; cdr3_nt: TGTGCCAGCAGTTACTCGTTGCAGGGGAAAACAGATACGCAGTATTTT; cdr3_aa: CASSYSLQGKTDTQYF
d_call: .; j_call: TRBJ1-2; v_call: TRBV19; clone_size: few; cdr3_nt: TGTGCCAGTAGTATGACCCCCGGGCGTGGCTATGGCTACACCTTC; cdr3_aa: CASSMTPGRGYGYTF
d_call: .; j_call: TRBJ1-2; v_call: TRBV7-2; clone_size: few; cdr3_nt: TGTGCCAGCAGCTTAGGAGCTCTAATTGGCTATGGCTACACCTTC; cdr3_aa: CASSLGALIGYGYTF
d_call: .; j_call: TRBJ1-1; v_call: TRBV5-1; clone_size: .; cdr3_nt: TGCGCCAGCAGCTTGGCAGGGTCCACTGAAGCTTTCTTT; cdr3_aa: CASSLAGSTEAFF
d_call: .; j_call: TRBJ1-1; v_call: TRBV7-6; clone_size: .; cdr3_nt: TGTGCCAGCAGCTCGGGTGGGATGAACACTGAAGCTTTCTTT; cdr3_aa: CASSSGGMNTEAFF
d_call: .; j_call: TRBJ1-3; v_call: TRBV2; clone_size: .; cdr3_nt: TGTGCCAGCAGTGAAGCGCGGGGGGGATCTGGAAACACCATATATTTT; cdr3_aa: CASSEARGGSGNTIYF
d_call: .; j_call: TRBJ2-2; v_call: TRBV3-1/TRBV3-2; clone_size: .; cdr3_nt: TGTGCCAGCAGCCAGTACGGGACTGGGGCCGGGGAGCTGTTTTTT; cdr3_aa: CASSQYGTGAGELFF
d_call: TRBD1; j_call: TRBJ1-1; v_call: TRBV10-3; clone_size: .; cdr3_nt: TGTGCCATCAGTGGACAGGGGGGGAAGATGAACACTGAAGCTTTCTTT; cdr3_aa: CAISGQGGKMNTEAFF
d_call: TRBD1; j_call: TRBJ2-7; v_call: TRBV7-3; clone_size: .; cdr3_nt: TGTGCCAGCAGCTTAAATCCCCCAGGGGGCCCTTCCTACGAGCAGTACTTC; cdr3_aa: CASSLNPPGGPSYEQYF
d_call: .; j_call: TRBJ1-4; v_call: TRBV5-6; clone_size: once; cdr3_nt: TGTGCCAGCAGGCGGGGGGCTTGGGAAAAACTGTTTTTT; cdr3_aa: CASRRGAWEKLFF
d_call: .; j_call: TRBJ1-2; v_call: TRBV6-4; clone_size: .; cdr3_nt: TGTGCCAGCAGTGACCCTACGACAGGAAACTATGGCTACACCTTC; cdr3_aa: CASSDPTTGNYGYTF
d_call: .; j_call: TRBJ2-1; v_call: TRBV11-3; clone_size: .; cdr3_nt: TGTGCCAGCAGCTTAACCCCAGGGCCCTACAATGAGCAGTTCTTC; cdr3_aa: CASSLTPGPYNEQFF
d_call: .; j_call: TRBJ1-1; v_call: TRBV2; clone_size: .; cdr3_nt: TGTGCTGGCGGGGGGACTACTGGCACTGAAGCTTTCTTT; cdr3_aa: CAGGGTTGTEAFF
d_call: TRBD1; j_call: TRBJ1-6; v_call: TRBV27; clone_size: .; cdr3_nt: TGTGCCAGCAGTCCGGGACAGGCGAGCTCCTATAATTCACCCCTCCACTTT; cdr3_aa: CASSPGQASSYNSPLHF
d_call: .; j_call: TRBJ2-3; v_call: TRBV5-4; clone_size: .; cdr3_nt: TGTGCCAGCAGCTTTTTCGGCCGAAATACGCAGTATTTT; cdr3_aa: CASSFFGRNTQYF
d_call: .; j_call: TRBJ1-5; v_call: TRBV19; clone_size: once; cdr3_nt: TGTGCCAGTAGTATAGATACCAGGGCCAATCAGCCCCAGCATTTT; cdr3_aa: CASSIDTRANQPQHF
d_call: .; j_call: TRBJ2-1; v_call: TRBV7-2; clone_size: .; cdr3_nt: TGTGCCAGCAGCTTAGCGCCCTTCGGTGAGCAGTTCTTC; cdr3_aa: CASSLAPFGEQFF
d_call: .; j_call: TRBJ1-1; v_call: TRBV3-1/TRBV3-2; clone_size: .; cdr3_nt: TGTGCCAGCAGCCAGAACCAGATTAGGGGGGAAGCTTTCTTT; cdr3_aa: CASSQNQIRGEAFF
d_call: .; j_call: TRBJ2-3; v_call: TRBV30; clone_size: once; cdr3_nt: TGTGCCTGGTGCCCTCTCCCAGATACGCAGTATTTT; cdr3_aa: CAWCPLPDTQYF
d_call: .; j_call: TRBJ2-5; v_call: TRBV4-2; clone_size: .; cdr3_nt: TGTGCCAGCAGCCAAGAGGGAGTGGGAGTACAAGAGACCCAGTACTTC; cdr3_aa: CASSQEGVGVQETQYF
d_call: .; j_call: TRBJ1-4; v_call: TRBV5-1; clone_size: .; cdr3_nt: TGCGCCAGCAGCTTGAAAGGAACACCAACTAATGAAAAACTGTTTTTT; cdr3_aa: CASSLKGTPTNEKLFF
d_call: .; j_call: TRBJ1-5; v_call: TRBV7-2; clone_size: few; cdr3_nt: TGTGCCAGCAGCTTAGGACAGTCTTCCGGCAATCAGCCCCAGCATTTT; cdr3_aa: CASSLGQSSGNQPQHF
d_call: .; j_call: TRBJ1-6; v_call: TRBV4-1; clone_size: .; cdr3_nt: TGCGCCAGCAGCCAAGAGGCGGGGAGGCGGTCACCCCTCCACTTT; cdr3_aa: CASSQEAGRRSPLHF
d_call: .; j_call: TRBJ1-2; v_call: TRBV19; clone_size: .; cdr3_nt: TGTGCCAGTTGGAAGGACAGAAGGTATGGCTACACCTTC; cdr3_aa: CASWKDRRYGYTF
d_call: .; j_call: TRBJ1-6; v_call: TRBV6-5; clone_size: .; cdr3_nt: TGTGCCAGCAGTTACAAGGATTCACCCCTCCACTTT; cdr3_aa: CASSYKDSPLHF